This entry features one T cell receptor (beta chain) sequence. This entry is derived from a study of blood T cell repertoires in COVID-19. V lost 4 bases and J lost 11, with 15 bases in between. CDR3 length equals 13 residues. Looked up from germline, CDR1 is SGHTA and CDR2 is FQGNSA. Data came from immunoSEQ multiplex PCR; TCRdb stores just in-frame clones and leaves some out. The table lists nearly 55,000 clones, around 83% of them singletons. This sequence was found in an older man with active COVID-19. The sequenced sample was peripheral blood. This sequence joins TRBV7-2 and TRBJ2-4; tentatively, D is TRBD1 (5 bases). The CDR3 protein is CASSYPTSRVQYF. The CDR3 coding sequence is TGTGCCAGCAGCTACCCCACGAGCAGGGTTCAGTACTTC.